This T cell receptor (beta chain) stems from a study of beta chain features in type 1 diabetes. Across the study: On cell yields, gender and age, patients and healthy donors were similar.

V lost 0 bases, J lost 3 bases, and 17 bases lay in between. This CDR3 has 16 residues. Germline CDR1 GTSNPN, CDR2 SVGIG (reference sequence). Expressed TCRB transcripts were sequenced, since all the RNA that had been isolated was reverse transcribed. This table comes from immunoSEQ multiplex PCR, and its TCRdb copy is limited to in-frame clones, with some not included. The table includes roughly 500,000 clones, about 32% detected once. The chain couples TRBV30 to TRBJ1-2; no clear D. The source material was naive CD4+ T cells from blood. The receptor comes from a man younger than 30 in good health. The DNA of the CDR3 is TGTGCCTGGAGTGTACGTCTGACGGGAACCTACTATGGCTACACCTTC. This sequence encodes CAWSVRLTGTYYGYTF.